A selection of T cell receptor beta chains follows, all from one sample in a study of response to subunit inactivated influenza vaccine. TCRdb independently ran MiXCR on the RT-PCR reads; one entry per CDR3 protein. The sample yields around 650,000 distinct CDR3 sequences, 15% to 19% seen once. Sequencing was performed on PBMCs from blood, taken 11 to 12 days after vaccination. These receptors came from a man aged 50-60 years who received an inactivated influenza vaccine. The CDR3 runs from the conserved cysteine through the conserved F or W. Each record gives: D gene, clone size, V gene, J gene, CDR3 protein, CDR3 DNA. D genes are given only for firm matches. Not all rows give a size; the values are once, few, many and, for expanded clones, a class.

TRBD2	few	TRBV4-1	TRBJ2-3	CASSQVALAGGGTDTQYF	TGCGCCAGCAGCCAAGTGGCTCTAGCGGGAGGTGGAACAGATACGCAGTATTTT
TRBD1	.	TRBV20-1	TRBJ1-5	CSAPFRTGGFGQPQHF	TGCAGTGCCCCGTTTAGGACAGGGGGCTTCGGGCAGCCCCAGCATTTT
TRBD1	few	TRBV6-5	TRBJ2-5	CASSYLRQGAGETQYF	TGTGCCAGCAGTTACTTGAGACAGGGGGCTGGAGAGACCCAGTACTTC
.	few	TRBV7-9	TRBJ2-5	CASSSVTDPPETQYF	TGTGCCAGCAGCTCAGTAACAGATCCCCCAGAGACCCAGTACTTC
.	few	TRBV29-1	TRBJ2-3	CSVHTDTQYF	TGCAGCGTCCACACAGATACGCAGTATTTT
.	.	TRBV2	TRBJ1-1	CASRPQVNTEAFF	TGTGCCAGCAGACCACAGGTAAACACTGAAGCTTTCTTT
TRBD1	.	TRBV11-1	TRBJ2-6	CASSFDRVGANVLTF	TGTGCCAGCAGCTTTGACAGGGTTGGGGCCAACGTCCTGACTTTC
TRBD1	.	TRBV7-9	TRBJ2-1	CASSLGTGISYNEQFF	TGTGCCAGCAGCTTAGGGACAGGGATTTCCTACAATGAGCAGTTCTTC
TRBD2	many	TRBV10-3	TRBJ2-3	CAISSGTSVTTQYF	TGTGCCATCAGCTCCGGGACTAGCGTCACTACGCAGTATTTT
TRBD1	.	TRBV7-9	TRBJ1-1	CASSLMTGQGSSFF	TGTGCCAGCAGCTTAATGACGGGACAGGGTTCGTCTTTCTTT
.	.	TRBV30	TRBJ1-2	CAWDGPNYGYTF	TGTGCCTGGGACGGACCAAACTATGGCTACACCTTC
TRBD1	many	TRBV7-2	TRBJ2-5	CASSYRQGISSGETQYF	TGTGCCAGCAGCTACAGACAGGGGATTTCGAGTGGTGAGACCCAGTACTTC
.	.	TRBV3-1	TRBJ2-7	CASSQGGAGIPYEQYF	TGTGCCAGCAGCCAAGGAGGGGCAGGGATCCCCTACGAGCAGTACTTC